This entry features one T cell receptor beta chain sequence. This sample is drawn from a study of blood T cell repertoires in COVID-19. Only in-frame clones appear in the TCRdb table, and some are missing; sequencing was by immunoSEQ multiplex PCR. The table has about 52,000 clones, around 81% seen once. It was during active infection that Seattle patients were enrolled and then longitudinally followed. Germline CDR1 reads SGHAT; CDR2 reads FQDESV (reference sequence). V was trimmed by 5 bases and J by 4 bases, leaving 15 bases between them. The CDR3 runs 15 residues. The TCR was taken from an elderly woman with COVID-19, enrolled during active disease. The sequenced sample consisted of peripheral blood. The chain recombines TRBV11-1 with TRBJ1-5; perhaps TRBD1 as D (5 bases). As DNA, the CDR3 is TGTGCCAGCAGCCCGGCCCCAGGGCCTAATCAGCCCCAGCATTTT. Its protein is CASSPAPGPNQPQHF.